These 20 T cell receptor beta chains were sequenced from one sample in a study of early T cells in non-severe SARS-CoV-2 infection. MiXCR was run by TCRdb on the 5' RACE reads, yielding one entry per CDR3 protein. The sample has under 45,000 distinct CDR3 sequences, around 8% seen once. Sample: whole blood, taken at baseline. These receptor sequences come from an adult who was a healthcare worker with PCR-confirmed SARS-CoV-2 infection or an uninfected control (not recorded which).

This chain links TRBV6-5 with TRBJ2-2; 8 bases agree with TRBD1. Germline assignment: CDR1 MNHEY and CDR2 SVGAGI. The CDR3 length is 15 residues. Trimming at V came to 6 bases and at J to 2 bases, leaving 5 bases not matched to a gene. DNA for the CDR3: TGTGCCAGCAGGCTATCAGGGGGCAACACCGGGGAGCTGTTTTTT. It encodes CASRLSGGNTGELFF.

This chain connects TRBV4-3 to TRBJ1-2; D is undetermined. CDR3 length equals 13 residues. V was cut by 0 bases and J by 3 bases, with 5 bases left in between. Per the germline V gene, CDR1 is LGHNA and CDR2 is YSLEER. The CDR3 loop is CASSQEAHYGYTF. The CDR3 nucleotides are TGCGCCAGCAGCCAAGAAGCTCACTATGGCTACACCTTC.

At least ten counts were recorded for this clonotype. The chain carries TRBV19 and TRBJ1-2, with unresolved D. V lost 6 bases and J lost 0, with 11 bases in between. Germline lookup yields CDR1 LNHDA and CDR2 SQIVND (reference sequence). The CDR3 runs to 14 residues. The CDR3, as DNA: TGTGCCAGTAGACCCCAAGGAACTAACTATGGCTACACCTTC. It yields the protein CASRPQGTNYGYTF.

Many counts were recorded for this clonotype. The CDR3 protein is CASGGHPNTEAFF. DNA of the CDR3: TGTGCCAGCGGGGGACACCCGAACACTGAAGCTTTCTTT. This chain uses TRBV5-5 with TRBJ1-1; a possible D gene is TRBD1 (6 bases). Trimming cost V 7 bases and J 1 base, with 11 bases left between them. Germline lookup yields CDR1 SGHKS and CDR2 YYEKEE (reference sequence). CDR3 length: 13 residues.

This clonotype has a count of ten or more. V and J are TRBV20-1 and TRBJ1-4; D not resolved. The CDR3 has 13 residues. Per germline, CDR1 DFQATT and CDR2 SNEGSKA (reference sequence). Trimming shortened V by 0 bases and J by 5 bases, and 7 bases separated the two germline ends. The CDR3 region has the DNA TGCAGTGCTAGAGATCTGGGGAATGAAAAACTGTTTTTT. This gives the protein CSARDLGNEKLFF.

This clonotype was observed at least ten times. The chain combines TRBV4-1 with TRBJ2-1; 7 bases map to TRBD1. This CDR3 spans 16 amino acids. The V gene end was trimmed by 4 bases and the J gene end by 0 bases; junction bases not matched to a gene: 6. Germline V gene sequence: CDR1 MGHRA, CDR2 YSYEKL. CDR3 amino acids: CASSPLQGSSYNEQFF. The CDR3, as DNA: TGCGCCAGCAGCCCGCTACAGGGGAGCTCCTACAATGAGCAGTTCTTC.

The chain couples TRBV6-5 to TRBJ1-4; 11 bases are shared with TRBD1. The CDR3 has 16 residues. The germline V gene has CDR1 MNHEY and CDR2 SVGAGI. Trimming took 10 bases from V and 3 from J; bases not matched to a gene: 10. In nucleotides, the CDR3 is TGTGCCACCGGACAGGGGGCGCCCGGTTCTAATGAAAAACTGTTTTTT. Its protein is CATGQGAPGSNEKLFF.

The chain recombines TRBV11-3 with TRBJ1-1, with 10 bases that match TRBD1. Germline CDR1 and CDR2: SGHNT and YENEEA. The CDR3 has 12 residues. The junction had 6 bases not matched to a gene; V was cut back by 6 bases and J by 11 bases. CDR3 DNA sequence: TGTGCCAGCAGTTTGGGGACAGGGGTCGCTTTCTTT. Amino acids: CASSLGTGVAFF.

V usage is TRBV18 and J usage is TRBJ2-3; 7 bases map to TRBD1. J lost 1 base, V lost 3 bases, and 4 bases had no gene match. The CDR3 consists of 15 residues. From germline, CDR1 is KGHSH and CDR2 LQKENI. CDR3 in amino acids: CASSPGDSRTDTQYF. CDR3 DNA sequence: TGTGCCAGCTCACCTGGGGACAGCCGCACAGATACGCAGTATTTT.

Only a few counts were recorded for this clonotype. V is TRBV6-5 and J is TRBJ2-5; 8 bases map to TRBD1. V lost 4 bases to trimming and J lost 1 base; unmatched junction nucleotides: 5. Germline lookup yields CDR1 MNHEY and CDR2 SVGAGI. The CDR3 contains 15 residues. In DNA form, the CDR3 reads TGTGCCAGCAGTTTCCGGGACAGGACCCAAGAGACCCAGTACTTC. It specifies CASSFRDRTQETQYF.

This chain uses TRBV7-8 with TRBJ2-4; 8 nucleotides line up with TRBD2. V gave up 1 base and J gave up 6 bases; unmatched junction bases: 5. Germline V gene data show CDR1 as SGHVS and CDR2 as FQNEAQ. The length of the CDR3 is 15 residues. In DNA form, the CDR3 reads TGTGCCAGCAGCTTAGAGCGGGGGCCGGGAAACATTCAGTACTTC. As protein: CASSLERGPGNIQYF.

This clonotype came up a few times. V is TRBV7-9 and J is TRBJ2-1; no reliable D call. Germline CDR1 SEHNR, CDR2 FQNEAQ (reference sequence). The CDR3 consists of 14 residues. Trimming took off 4 bases at V and 3 bases at J, with 10 bases between the two ends. The CDR3 is CASSSADSYNEQFF. In DNA form, the CDR3 reads TGTGCCAGCAGCTCCGCTGATAGCTACAATGAGCAGTTCTTC.

There are many counts of this clonotype. This rearrangement joins TRBV20-1 to TRBJ2-1; tentatively, D is TRBD1 (6 bases). The V end was cut by 6 bases, the J end by 3 bases, with 24 bases between. Germline CDR1 is DFQATT and CDR2 is SNEGSKA (reference sequence). The CDR3 has 17 residues. Written as DNA, the CDR3 is TGCAGTGCCCTCGGACAGCCACATTCGAGGGGCTACAATGAGCAGTTCTTC. As protein: CSALGQPHSRGYNEQFF.

This clonotype was counted a few times. This chain joins TRBV10-1 and TRBJ2-4, with 13 bases that match TRBD2. The germline V gene encodes CDR1 WNHNN and CDR2 SYGVQD (reference sequence). This CDR3 has 20 residues. The V segment lost 3 bases and the J segment 1 base; nucleotides outside the gene matches: 12. In DNA form, the CDR3 reads TGCGCCAGCAGTGACCTACCCAGACTAGCGGGGGGCCTTGCCAAAAACATTCAGTACTTC. Amino acid sequence: CASSDLPRLAGGLAKNIQYF.

The chain links TRBV7-2 to TRBJ2-1; the match to TRBD2 covers 8 bases. This CDR3 is built from 14 residues. V shed 8 bases, J shed 5 bases, and the junction held 8 bases outside the gene matches. CDR1 is SGHTA and CDR2 is FQGNSA in the germline V gene. The CDR3 DNA sequence: TGTGCCAGCGGAACCGGGGGGGTTAACAATGAGCAGTTCTTC. It encodes CASGTGGVNNEQFF.

This clonotype was seen at least ten times. The rearrangement joins TRBV12-3 or TRBV12-4 to TRBJ2-7, with 9 nucleotides matching TRBD2. This CDR3 comprises 14 residues. The V gene end was trimmed by 3 bases and the J gene end by 6 bases; junction bases not matched to a gene: 6. CDR3 nucleotide sequence: TGTGCCAGCAGTTTTACAGCGGGGGGCCGCGAGCAGTACTTC. It translates to CASSFTAGGREQYF.

This clonotype has more than one count but fewer than ten. The rearrangement uses TRBV9 and TRBJ2-7, with unresolved D. The CDR3 runs 13 residues. Germline V gives CDR1 SGDLS, CDR2 YYNGEE. V was clipped by 2 bases and J by 11 bases, with 17 bases between them. The CDR3 protein is CASSVWTQRGEYF. The DNA for the CDR3 is TGTGCCAGCAGCGTTTGGACCCAACGAGGCGAGTACTTC.

The sample holds many counts of this clonotype. The chain employs TRBV6-5 and TRBJ2-5, with D possibly being TRBD1 or TRBD2 (5 bases each). The germline V and J ends were trimmed by 9 bases and 2 bases, with 10 bases remaining between them. CDR3 length: 12 residues. CDR1 MNHEY and CDR2 SVGAGI come from the germline V gene. The DNA for the CDR3 is TGTGCCAGTGGGGGACGGCAAGAGACCCAGTACTTC. Its protein is CASGGRQETQYF.

This chain joins TRBV12-3 or TRBV12-4 and TRBJ2-7; possibly TRBD1 or TRBD2 for D (5 bases each). Trimming took 3 bases from V and 3 from J, leaving 12 bases between them. The CDR3 is made up of 14 amino acids. CDR3 region: CASSFGDGRYEQYF. The CDR3 nucleotides read TGTGCCAGCAGTTTCGGGGACGGCCGCTACGAGCAGTACTTC.

This clonotype is judged medium-sized. The chain has TRBV27 and TRBJ2-1, with D unresolved. V dropped 8 bases and J dropped 5 bases, with 10 bases sitting between them. CDR1 MNHEY and CDR2 SMNVEV come from the germline V gene (reference sequence). The CDR3 sequence is 12 residues long. The CDR3 spells CASSGHDNEQFF. The CDR3 DNA reads as TGTGCCAGCTCGGGTCACGACAATGAGCAGTTCTTC.